The 7 T cell receptor beta chains below were found in one sample sequenced in a study of T cell repertoires in cytomegalovirus infection. TCRdb analysed the reads with MiXCR anew, one entry per CDR3 protein. The table lists 250,000 or so distinct CDR3 sequences, 17% of them singletons. The specimen was CD8+ T cells from PBMCs. Receptor source: a human donor in good health (CMV status not recorded). Some clones in this sample may be carry-over from other donors' samples.

There are many counts of this clonotype. The chain combines TRBV7-6 with TRBJ2-3, with 10 bases matching TRBD2. The germline V gene has CDR1 SGHVS and CDR2 FNYEAQ. The CDR3 contains 18 residues. Trimming cost V 5 bases and J 5 bases; bases outside gene matches: 16. DNA for the CDR3: TGTGCCAGCAGCCAAACCCCGAGCGGGGGGGCCCGTGGAGATACGCAGTATTTT. Translating gives CASSQTPSGGARGDTQYF.

This clonotype was recorded many times. The chain links TRBV7-2 to TRBJ2-3, with TRBD1 identical over 8 bases. The V gene end was trimmed by 5 bases and the J gene end by 5 bases; junction bases not matched to a gene: 12. CDR1 SGHTA and CDR2 FQGNSA come from the germline V gene. This CDR3 has 16 amino acids. The CDR3 spells CASSAMGQVLGDTQYF. The CDR3 DNA follows: TGTGCCAGCAGCGCGATGGGACAGGTCTTGGGAGATACGCAGTATTTT.

This clonotype was observed at least ten times. This chain uses TRBV7-2 with TRBJ1-6, with no clear D. Trimming cost V 2 bases and J 10 bases, with 9 bases left between them. CDR1 is SGHTA and CDR2 is FQGNSA in the germline V gene. CDR3 length equals 13 residues. As DNA, the CDR3 is TGTGCCAGCAGCTTAAATTACGTGTCACCCCTCCACTTT. Protein: CASSLNYVSPLHF.

The J gene is TRBJ2-6, the V gene TRBV5-1; 8 nucleotides align to TRBD1. J was trimmed by 2 bases and V by 1 base; bases with no gene match: 2. The germline V gene encodes CDR1 SGHRS and CDR2 YFSETQ. The CDR3 covers 16 residues. The DNA for the CDR3 is TGCGCCAGCAGCTTGACAGGGGGAACTGGGGCCAACGTCCTGACTTTC. Protein sequence: CASSLTGGTGANVLTF.

This clonotype was found many times. This rearrangement joins TRBV7-2 to TRBJ2-1; possible D gene TRBD2, 7 bases. V was trimmed by 1 base and J by 4 bases, leaving 20 bases between them. Germline-derived CDR1 and CDR2 are SGHTA and FQGNSA. CDR3 length: 18 residues. The CDR3 region is CASSLVVGGHRTYNEQFF. DNA of the CDR3: TGTGCCAGCAGCTTAGTTGTCGGGGGGCACAGGACGTACAATGAGCAGTTCTTC.

This clonotype was picked up many times. V and J are TRBV12-3 or TRBV12-4 and TRBJ1-2; D might be TRBD1 (5 bases). The V gene lost 6 bases and the J gene lost 6 bases, with 14 bases spanning the gap. This CDR3 region has 13 residues. CDR3 region: CASSFGTADGYTF. In DNA, the CDR3 is TGTGCCAGCAGCTTTGGGACCGCTGATGGCTACACCTTC.

The rearrangement links TRBV20-1 to TRBJ1-5; D remains ambiguous. CDR3 size: 16 residues. Trimming removed 3 bases from V and 5 bases from J, with 20 bases in between. Germline assignment: CDR1 DFQATT and CDR2 SNEGSKA (reference sequence). CDR3 loop: CSASLPSERVDQPQHF. The DNA of the CDR3 is TGCAGTGCTAGTCTTCCCAGTGAGAGGGTGGATCAGCCCCAGCATTTT.